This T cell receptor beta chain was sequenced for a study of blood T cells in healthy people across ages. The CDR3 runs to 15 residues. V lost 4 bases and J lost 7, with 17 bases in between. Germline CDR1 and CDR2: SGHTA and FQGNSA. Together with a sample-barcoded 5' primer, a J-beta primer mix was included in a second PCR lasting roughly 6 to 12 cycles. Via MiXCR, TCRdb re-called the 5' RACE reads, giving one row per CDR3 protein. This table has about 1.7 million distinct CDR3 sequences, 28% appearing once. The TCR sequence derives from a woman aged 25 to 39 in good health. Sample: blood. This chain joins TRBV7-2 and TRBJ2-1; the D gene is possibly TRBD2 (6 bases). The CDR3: CASSSRPSDQNEQFF. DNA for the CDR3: TGTGCCAGCAGCTCCAGACCTAGCGATCAAAATGAGCAGTTCTTC.